Listed below are T cell receptor beta chains from one sample, sequenced in a study of cytomegalovirus exposure and HLA in healthy donors. Profiled with immunoSEQ multiplex PCR; TCRdb holds only in-frame clones, not every one. The data show roughly 200,000 clones, 12% seen once. Sequencing used PBMCs. Receptor source: a man aged 45 to 65 in good health and CMV-seropositive. Both conserved end residues are part of each CDR3. A D gene is named only where the DNA matches it firmly.

len: 16
d_gene: -
v_gene: TRBV7-9
j_gene: TRBJ2-7
CDR3aa: CASSLEGTFRSYEQYF

len: 14
d_gene: TRBD1
v_gene: TRBV7-8
j_gene: TRBJ2-2
CDR3aa: CASSATGYTGELFF

len: 16
d_gene: TRBD1
v_gene: TRBV19
j_gene: TRBJ2-5
CDR3aa: CASSFSGTGGFETQYF

len: 16
d_gene: -
v_gene: TRBV7-2
j_gene: TRBJ2-6
CDR3aa: CASRGRRASGANVLTF

len: 14
d_gene: -
v_gene: TRBV10-1
j_gene: TRBJ2-5
CDR3aa: CASSESVGQETQYF

len: 16
d_gene: TRBD2
v_gene: TRBV5-4
j_gene: TRBJ2-5
CDR3aa: CASSLGGLGPQETQYF

len: 14
d_gene: -
v_gene: TRBV4-1
j_gene: TRBJ2-5
CDR3aa: CASSQDGFQETQYF

len: 14
d_gene: TRBD1
v_gene: TRBV5-6
j_gene: TRBJ1-1
CDR3aa: CASSLTGVNTEAFF

len: 15
d_gene: TRBD1
v_gene: TRBV10-3
j_gene: TRBJ2-3
CDR3aa: CAISGGQGLTDTQYF

len: 14
d_gene: -
v_gene: TRBV30
j_gene: TRBJ1-3
CDR3aa: CAWGPLVAGNTIYF

len: 15
d_gene: -
v_gene: TRBV7-2
j_gene: TRBJ1-4
CDR3aa: CASSLVGSLNEKLFF

len: 18
d_gene: -
v_gene: TRBV5-3
j_gene: TRBJ2-5
CDR3aa: CARSPPGASHYNQETQYF

len: 18
d_gene: TRBD2
v_gene: TRBV11-3
j_gene: TRBJ2-2
CDR3aa: CASSLDRLAGLNTGELFF

len: 14
d_gene: -
v_gene: TRBV6-5
j_gene: TRBJ1-2
CDR3aa: CASSYARADYGYTF

len: 14
d_gene: TRBD2
v_gene: TRBV11-3
j_gene: TRBJ2-1
CDR3aa: CASSLSLADNEQFF

len: 13
d_gene: -
v_gene: TRBV19
j_gene: TRBJ1-3
CDR3aa: CASRRQSGNTIYF

len: 16
d_gene: TRBD2
v_gene: TRBV5-1
j_gene: TRBJ2-3
CDR3aa: CASSFTGGGREDTQYF

len: 14
d_gene: TRBD1
v_gene: TRBV7-2
j_gene: TRBJ2-7
CDR3aa: CASSLDRGSYEQYF

len: 14
d_gene: TRBD1
v_gene: TRBV19
j_gene: TRBJ1-5
CDR3aa: CASSIRDSQQPQHF

len: 15
d_gene: TRBD1
v_gene: TRBV7-9
j_gene: TRBJ2-1
CDR3aa: CASSPRQGSYNEQFF

len: 14
d_gene: -
v_gene: TRBV5-1
j_gene: TRBJ1-2
CDR3aa: CASSLGQANYGYTF

len: 15
d_gene: TRBD2
v_gene: TRBV4-3
j_gene: TRBJ2-1
CDR3aa: CASSQGGGPHNEQFF

len: 12
d_gene: -
v_gene: TRBV21-1
j_gene: TRBJ1-1
CDR3aa: CALRKNRAEAFF

len: 15
d_gene: TRBD1
v_gene: TRBV6-5
j_gene: TRBJ1-5
CDR3aa: CASSYGTGGNQPQHF

len: 15
d_gene: -
v_gene: TRBV7-2
j_gene: TRBJ2-1
CDR3aa: CASSLSEGSYNEQFF

len: 15
d_gene: -
v_gene: TRBV30
j_gene: TRBJ2-7
CDR3aa: CAWAGGRGYTYEQYF

len: 15
d_gene: TRBD2
v_gene: TRBV30
j_gene: TRBJ2-5
CDR3aa: CALSPQRGGQETQYF

len: 17
d_gene: -
v_gene: TRBV11-3
j_gene: TRBJ1-6
CDR3aa: CASSLDLTVVGDSPLHF